Listed below are T cell receptor beta chains from one sample, sequenced in a study of CD8 T cells in ankylosing spondylitis. One entry per CDR3 protein, called by TCRdb with MiXCR from the 5' RACE reads. The sample contains around 330,000 distinct CDR3 sequences, approximately 10% of which appear only once. Sequences were obtained from blood, either unsorted or a sorted T cell fraction (not recorded which). The receptors derive from a female donor with ankylosing spondylitis or in good health (not recorded which). Both conserved end residues are part of each CDR3. D genes are given only for firm matches. Expanded clones get a size class; other rows say once, few or many, or leave the size out.

d_gene	j_gene	v_gene	abundance	CDR3nt	CDR3aa
TRBD1	TRBJ2-3	TRBV28	NA	TGTGCCAGCAGTGGTCCGGGACAGTCCACAGATACGCAGTATTTT	CASSGPGQSTDTQYF
NA	TRBJ1-5	TRBV10-2	few	TGCGCCAGCAGGAGGGCAGAGCCCCAGCATTTT	CASRRAEPQHF
NA	TRBJ2-1	TRBV5-6	many	TGTGCCAGCAGCTTGGGGCTTGAGCAGTTCTTC	CASSLGLEQFF
NA	TRBJ2-5	TRBV7-8	few	TGTGCCAGCCGTAAAGGGCTAATAGAGACCCAGTACTTC	CASRKGLIETQYF
NA	TRBJ2-1	TRBV20-1	many	TGCAGTGCTAGGGGGGAGCAGTTCTTC	CSARGEQFF
NA	TRBJ2-3	TRBV6-5	many	TGTGCCAGCCGTGGGGGGGACACCACGCAGTATTTT	CASRGGDTTQYF
NA	TRBJ1-2	TRBV7-8	NA	TGTGCCAGGAGACCGGGGGCCCTCTCCTATGGCTACACCTTC	CARRPGALSYGYTF
NA	TRBJ1-5	TRBV3-1	many	TGTGCCAGCAGCCAAGATGGGGGTATTGGCAATCAGCCCCAGCATTTT	CASSQDGGIGNQPQHF
NA	TRBJ2-1	TRBV20-1	NA	TGCAGTGCTAGTCGGCTAGTGGCCGGCAATGAGCAGTTCTTC	CSASRLVAGNEQFF
NA	TRBJ2-1	TRBV28	many	TGTGCCAGCAGCCCGCAGGTGGGGGAGCAGTTCTTC	CASSPQVGEQFF
TRBD1	TRBJ2-2	TRBV29-1	few	TGCAGCGTTCCGGGACAGGGTGTATCCGGGGAGCTGTTTTTT	CSVPGQGVSGELFF
NA	TRBJ2-3	TRBV28	many	TGTGCCACGTACCGGGACAGCACAGATACGCAGTATTTT	CATYRDSTDTQYF
NA	TRBJ1-4	TRBV7-2	many	TGTGCCAGCAGCTATACGATGGCCCAGAATGAAAAACTGTTTTTT	CASSYTMAQNEKLFF
NA	TRBJ1-1	TRBV7-8	few	TGTGCCAGCAGCCCACGACATGGCCTAACAGGGGCTTTCTTT	CASSPRHGLTGAFF
TRBD1	TRBJ1-6	TRBV20-1	many	TGCAGTTTGCCTGCCGGGACAGGAATTTCACCCCTCCACTTT	CSLPAGTGISPLHF
NA	TRBJ2-7	TRBV10-1	many	TGCGCCATCTCCGACGGACAGAGGGGGAACGAGCAGTACTTC	CAISDGQRGNEQYF
NA	TRBJ1-1	TRBV12-3/TRBV12-4	NA	TGTGCCAGCAGTTTAGTCGGAGAAGCTTTCTTT	CASSLVGEAFF
TRBD1	TRBJ2-6	TRBV5-1	medium-sized	TGCGCCAGCAGCGTTGACAGGGCAACTGGGGCCAACGTCCTGACTTTC	CASSVDRATGANVLTF
NA	TRBJ2-7	TRBV9	many	TGTGCCAGCAGCGTAGGGTCGGGACACCTATACTACGAGCAGTACTTC	CASSVGSGHLYYEQYF